What follows are 21 T cell receptor beta chains derived from one specimen sequenced in a study of CD8 T cells in ankylosing spondylitis. Study results and caveats: Among TCR beta sequences, a motif of eight highly homologous variants appeared characteristic of ankylosing spondylitis blood.

TCRdb called the 5' RACE reads again in MiXCR, with one record for every CDR3 protein. The sample records around 450,000 distinct CDR3 sequences, 20% to 30% being singletons. Antigen specificity for these receptors is unknown. The sequencing input was blood, either unsorted or a sorted T cell fraction (not recorded which). These receptors came from a male donor with ankylosing spondylitis.

This clonotype appeared a few times. This chain links TRBV4-1 with TRBJ1-4; D not certain. The CDR3 has 13 residues. Deletions cut 3 bases from V and 5 bases from J, with 7 bases between. From germline, CDR1 is MGHRA and CDR2 YSYEKL. CDR3 nucleotide sequence: TGCGCCAGCAGCCAGGAAGAGAATGAAAAACTGTTTTTT. It yields the protein CASSQEENEKLFF.

V gene TRBV12-3 or TRBV12-4 combines with J gene TRBJ2-7; 7 bases agree with TRBD1. With V trimmed by 6 bases and J by 3 bases, 8 bases remained unmatched. The CDR3 runs to 14 residues. The CDR3 here is CASRPHTGVYEQYF. The CDR3 DNA reads as TGTGCCAGCAGACCTCACACAGGGGTCTACGAGCAGTACTTC.

The chain combines TRBV24-1 with TRBJ1-1; TRBD1 agrees at 7 bases. The J segment lost 9 bases and the V segment lost 4 bases, leaving 10 bases of the junction unmatched. In germline, CDR1 is KGHDR, CDR2 SFDVKD. CDR3 size: 14 residues. The chain's CDR3 is CATSEAGGSEQAFF. The CDR3 DNA reads as TGTGCCACCAGTGAGGCAGGGGGTTCCGAGCAAGCTTTCTTT.

The CDR3: CSVEESINYNEQYV. DNA for the CDR3: TGCAGCGTTGAAGAGTCTATAAACTACAACGAGCAGTACGTC. V is TRBV29-1 and J is TRBJ2-7; D gene ambiguous. Deletions cut 0 bases from V and 5 bases from J, with 14 bases between. In germline, CDR1 is SQVTM, CDR2 ANQGSEA. CDR3 length: 14 residues.

This sequence joins TRBV9 and TRBJ1-6, with unresolved D. The CDR3 runs 16 residues. Germline CDR1 is SGDLS and CDR2 is YYNGEE. The V end lost 0 bases, the J end lost 4 bases, and 11 bases lay between the germline ends. The CDR3: CASSVAGTDYNSPLHF. For the CDR3, the DNA is TGTGCCAGCAGCGTAGCGGGCACGGATTATAATTCACCCCTCCACTTT.

This clonotype was picked up many times. The chain recombines TRBV5-1 with TRBJ2-3; no firm D call. The DNA end lines up better with TRBJ2-5; the J call may be wrong. This CDR3 is 11 amino acids long. Germline CDR1 is SGHRS and CDR2 is YFSETQ. The CDR3 DNA reads as TGCGCCAGCAGCTTGGAAGGAGCCCAGTACTTC. Translating it yields CASSLEGAQYF.

CDR3 amino acids: CSLTRGGEQFF. The CDR3 nucleotides are TGCAGTCTCACCAGGGGGGGTGAGCAGTTCTTC. This chain uses TRBV20-1 with TRBJ2-1, with D perhaps given as TRBD1 or TRBD2 (7 bases each). CDR3 size: 11 residues. The germline V gene has CDR1 DFQATT and CDR2 SNEGSKA (reference sequence). V was cut by 8 bases and J by 9 bases, with 14 bases left in between.

This clonotype has more than one count but fewer than ten. The chain uses TRBV7-9 and TRBJ2-2, with TRBD1 as a possible D gene (5 bases). The CDR3 has 14 amino acids. Trimming stripped 4 bases from V and 0 bases from J, with 6 bases between. Germline-derived CDR1 and CDR2 are SEHNR and FQNEAQ (reference sequence). The CDR3 DNA reads as TGTGCCAGCAGCTCAGGGCCGAACACCGGGGAGCTGTTTTTT. It is translated as CASSSGPNTGELFF. The full variable domain, in which reference TRBV7-9 and TRBJ2-2 provide the parts outside the CDR3, is DTGVSQNPRHKITKRGQNVTFRCDPISEHNRLYWYRQTLGQGPEFLTYFQNEAQLEKSRLLSDRFSAERPKGSFSTLEIQRTEQGDSAMYLCASSSGPNTGELFFGEGSRLTVL.

This clonotype was detected only a few times. The chain has TRBV20-1 and TRBJ2-5; maybe TRBD2 (6 bases). Trimming took off 0 bases at V and 5 bases at J, with 19 bases between the two ends. The germline V gene encodes CDR1 DFQATT and CDR2 SNEGSKA (reference sequence). This CDR3 comprises 16 residues. In nucleotides, the CDR3 is TGCAGTGCTAGAGATCGTAGCGGAAGCCGTACGGAGACCCAGTACTTC. Residues: CSARDRSGSRTETQYF.

The CDR3: CASNPGTHGAYEQYF. CDR3 nucleotide sequence: TGTGCCAGCAACCCCGGGACCCACGGGGCCTACGAGCAGTACTTC. V usage is TRBV3-1 and J usage is TRBJ2-7; D may match TRBD1 or TRBD2 (5 bases each). This CDR3 spans 15 amino acids. Trimming took 7 bases from V and 2 from J, leaving 18 bases between them. From germline, CDR1 is LGHDT and CDR2 YNNKEL (reference sequence).

This clonotype was counted a few times. The chain joins TRBV20-1 to TRBJ2-1; D not resolved. Per the germline V gene, CDR1 is DFQATT and CDR2 is SNEGSKA (reference sequence). The CDR3 is 12 amino acids. V was cut by 7 bases and J by 4 bases, with 11 bases left in between. CDR3 amino acids: CSGGKRYNEQFF. CDR3 sequence (DNA): TGCAGTGGAGGTAAACGGTACAATGAGCAGTTCTTC.

The V gene is TRBV12-5, the J gene TRBJ1-1; no clear D. V was cut by 1 base and J by 1 base, with 4 bases left in between. The germline V gene has CDR1 LGHNT and CDR2 FRNRAP. The CDR3 runs 13 residues. The CDR3 region has the DNA TGTGCTAGTGGTTTGGAAGCGAACACTGAAGCTTTCTTT. Translation: CASGLEANTEAFF.

The V and J genes are TRBV19 and TRBJ1-5; TRBD1 matches at 7 bases. Germline-derived CDR1 and CDR2 are LNHDA and SQIVND (reference sequence). The CDR3 is 14 residues long. The V gene end was trimmed by 6 bases and the J gene end by 1 base; junction bases not matched to a gene: 3. CDR3 sequence reads: CASRFRGSNQPQHF. CDR3 sequence (DNA): TGTGCCAGTAGGTTCAGGGGGAGCAATCAGCCCCAGCATTTT.

This chain links TRBV5-1 with TRBJ2-7; either TRBD1 or TRBD2 may supply D (5 bases each). CDR1 SGHRS and CDR2 YFSETQ come from the germline V gene. V lost 4 bases and J lost 2, with 13 bases in between. The CDR3 has 14 amino acids. In nucleotides, the CDR3 is TGCGCCAGCAGCCTAAGGGACGCACCCTACGAGCAGTACTTC. The encoded protein is CASSLRDAPYEQYF. Drawing the rest from reference TRBV5-1 and TRBJ2-7, the complete variable domain is KAGVTQTPRYLIKTRGQQVTLSCSPISGHRSVSWYQQTPGQGLQFLFEYFSETQRNKGNFPGRFSGRQFSNSRSEMNVSTLELGDSALYLCASSLRDAPYEQYFGPGTRLTVT.

This chain links TRBV19 with TRBJ2-3; 7 bases are a match to TRBD1. V shed 5 bases and J 3 bases; nucleotides not matched to a gene: 5. This CDR3 region has 14 residues. Germline V CDR1 and CDR2: LNHDA, SQIVND (reference sequence). CDR3 amino acids: CASSPQGVTDTQYF. CDR3 nucleotide sequence: TGTGCCAGTAGTCCCCAGGGGGTGACAGATACGCAGTATTTT.

The rearrangement joins TRBV10-1 to TRBJ2-5; TRBD1 matches 8 bases. This CDR3 has 15 amino acids. The V segment lost 3 bases and the J segment 5 bases; nucleotides outside the gene matches: 8. Germline V gene lookup returns CDR1 WNHNN and CDR2 SYGVQD (reference sequence). The CDR3 is CASSDGQGAWETQYF. The CDR3 DNA is TGCGCCAGCAGTGATGGGCAGGGGGCTTGGGAGACCCAGTACTTC.

This clonotype was observed a handful of times. This chain connects TRBV29-1 to TRBJ2-2, with 7 bases lining up with TRBD1. Germline V gene sequence: CDR1 SQVTM, CDR2 ANQGSEA. This CDR3 has 13 residues. After removal of 5 bases from V and 7 bases from J, the junction contained 7 bases not matched to a gene. The CDR3 bases are TGCAGCGTTACCCAGCCAGGGGGCGGGGAGCTGTTTTTT. This gives the protein CSVTQPGGGELFF.

The chain has TRBV20-1 and TRBJ1-2; unclear D gene. Per germline, CDR1 DFQATT and CDR2 SNEGSKA (reference sequence). This CDR3 region has 14 residues. V was clipped by 3 bases and J by 2 bases, with 13 bases between them. In DNA form, the CDR3 reads TGCAGTGCTAGTGTCGGTTCACTCAACTATGGCTACACCTTC. The encoded protein is CSASVGSLNYGYTF.

The chain carries TRBV10-3 and TRBJ2-1; a possible D gene is TRBD2 (7 bases). CDR1 and CDR2 from the germline V gene are ENHRY and SYGVKD. The CDR3 length is 15 residues. The germline V and J ends were trimmed by 7 bases and 10 bases, with 23 bases remaining between them. The CDR3 protein is CAIKGEGTQGGEQFF. The CDR3 nucleotides are TGTGCCATCAAGGGGGAGGGGACACAAGGAGGAGAGCAGTTCTTC.

This clonotype was seen a handful of times. The chain has TRBV27 and TRBJ2-7, with D unresolved. Germline V gives CDR1 MNHEY, CDR2 SMNVEV (reference sequence). This CDR3 spans 14 amino acids. V lost 2 bases and J 1 base, leaving 9 bases between the germline ends. This chain's CDR3 is CASSLKPSSYEQYF. The CDR3 DNA is TGTGCCAGCAGTTTAAAACCTTCGTCCTACGAGCAGTACTTC.

The chain combines TRBV11-2 with TRBJ2-1; 9 bases map to TRBD1. The CDR3 consists of 15 residues. Looked up from germline, CDR1 is SGHAT and CDR2 is FQNNGV. V was clipped by 5 bases and J by 0 bases; unmatched bases: 2. The CDR3 spells CASSRDRVSYNEQFF. The CDR3 DNA reads as TGTGCCAGCAGCCGGGACAGGGTCTCCTACAATGAGCAGTTCTTC.